This TCR beta chain is from a study of CD8 T cells in Susac syndrome. This CDR3 is built from 16 residues. Germline CDR1 reads LGHDT; CDR2 reads YNNKEL (reference sequence). After removal of 7 bases from V and 9 bases from J, the junction contained 16 bases not matched to a gene. Controls were healthy donors chosen to match patients in age and sex. While CD8+ and CD4+ T cells were isolated negatively, TEMRA cells were enriched by FACS. For this clonotype: The antigen is not known.

The RNA, about 0.5 to 1 ug, was put through reverse transcription using random hexamers. Amplification of TCR beta CDR3 was carried out by immunoSEQ multiplex PCR, which covered 54 Vbeta and 13 Jbeta segments. In TCRdb, the immunoSEQ multiplex PCR reads were re-called with MiXCR into one record per CDR3 protein. The sample comprises some 120,000 distinct CDR3 sequences, about 96% of which are singletons, and over 0.1% rests with the top ten. Study outcomes and limitations: A relatively small number of individuals underwent TCR sequencing and HLA analysis.

Sequencing was performed on CD4+ T cells from PBMCs. This chain uses TRBV3-1 with TRBJ2-1; 9 nucleotides match TRBD2. The source of this sequence is a human donor in good health. CDR3 sequence: CASTHAGLAGFGEQFF. CDR3 DNA: TGTGCCAGCACCCACGCGGGGCTAGCGGGGTTTGGTGAGCAGTTCTTC.